The TCR beta chain described here comes from a study of T cells in Graves' hyperthyroidism and ophthalmopathy. This clonotype was seen repeatedly, ten times or more. TCR beta CDR3 regions were amplified from RNA. First-round RT-PCR of the TCR CDR3 relied on the HTBI primer set. From the multiplex PCR reads, TCRdb called clonotypes with MiXCR, one entry per CDR3 protein. The repertoire holds under 300,000 distinct CDR3 sequences, approximately 26% seen once, with approximately 25% in the top ten. There are 12 residues in the CDR3. Germline CDR1 reads MNHEY; CDR2 reads SVGAGI. V lost 3 bases and J lost 11, with 13 bases in between. Isolation of PBMCs was performed on 8.5 to 10 ml fresh peripheral blood.

The clonotype was recovered from a man aged 35 to 55 with Graves' hyperthyroidism that later progressed to Graves' ophthalmopathy. The rearrangement links TRBV6-5 to TRBJ1-1; perhaps TRBD1 as D (6 bases). Sequencing was performed on blood. For the CDR3, the DNA is TGTGCCAGCAGTTATACAGGGATGGCCGCTTTCTTT. Translated, it gives CASSYTGMAAFF.